This TCR beta chain stems from a study of regulatory T cells in long-lasting Graves disease. Study-wide points: Patients with persistent disease showed a bias toward TRBV28, TRBJ1-2 and TRBJ2-5.

Germline V gives CDR1 DFQATT, CDR2 SNEGSKA (reference sequence). V shed 5 bases and J 4 bases; nucleotides not matched to a gene: 5. This CDR3 has 13 residues. This clonotype was recorded at least ten times. What it recognizes is unknown. Relying on iRepertoire HTBI primers and Arm-PCR of CDR3 regions, the team built TCR beta libraries. TCRdb recomputed calls from the multiplex PCR reads with MiXCR, one row per CDR3 protein. Among 430,000 or so distinct CDR3 sequences listed, around 23% were seen once. The time point denotes: persistent/refractory GD, antithyroid drugs over 5 years with positive TRAb. TCR sequences were obtained from RNA taken from PBMCs. Graves' disease diagnosis followed American Thyroid Association guidelines.

The V call is TRBV20-1, the J call TRBJ1-5; 7 nucleotides match TRBD1. This TCR was recovered from a female donor with Graves disease. The sample was peripheral blood mononuclear cells (PBMCs), taken when the disease was refractory, from a patient treated with antithyroid drugs. CDR3 residues: CSAAGTVNQPQHF. CDR3 DNA: TGCAGTGCTGCCGGGACAGTAAATCAGCCCCAGCATTTT.